This section outlines one TCR beta chain sequence together with its context. This sample was included in a study of T cell repertoires in ileal Crohn's disease. This table comes from immunoSEQ multiplex PCR, and its TCRdb copy is limited to in-frame clones, with some not included. The sample holds 410 or so clones, 97% seen once. The CDR3 is 16 residues long. Germline V gene sequence: CDR1 SGHTA, CDR2 FQGNSA. Germline trimming cut 1 base from V and 6 bases from J; bases unmatched to any gene: 7. The specimen sequenced was ileal tissue. This receptor was taken from an adult with Crohn's disease. This chain joins TRBV7-2 and TRBJ2-3, with 10 nucleotides matching TRBD2. The CDR3, as DNA: TGTGCCAGCAGCTTAGTACTAGCGGGACCCCTCGATACGCAGTATTTT. Encoded protein: CASSLVLAGPLDTQYF.